The text below deals with one T cell receptor (beta chain). Germline values: CDR1 MNHEY, CDR2 SMNVEV (reference sequence). The CDR3 extends over 14 amino acids. The V gene lost 8 bases and the J gene lost 2 bases, with 16 bases spanning the gap. A second PCR, run for roughly 7 to 12 cycles, used a sample-barcoded 5' primer plus a J-beta primer mix. A template-switch adaptor with 12 random nucleotides tagged each cDNA molecule. TCRdb re-called the 5' RACE reads through MiXCR, storing one row per CDR3 protein. The table records roughly 800,000 distinct CDR3 sequences, roughly 60% of them present only once. This entry comes from a study of blood T cells in healthy people across ages.

V is TRBV27 and J is TRBJ2-7, with unresolved D. This TCR was sampled from a man aged 25 to 40 in good health. Sequenced input: blood. In DNA, the CDR3 is TGTGCCAGCGGGCTGGACGGCACAACCTACGAGCAGTACTTC. The encoded protein is CASGLDGTTYEQYF.